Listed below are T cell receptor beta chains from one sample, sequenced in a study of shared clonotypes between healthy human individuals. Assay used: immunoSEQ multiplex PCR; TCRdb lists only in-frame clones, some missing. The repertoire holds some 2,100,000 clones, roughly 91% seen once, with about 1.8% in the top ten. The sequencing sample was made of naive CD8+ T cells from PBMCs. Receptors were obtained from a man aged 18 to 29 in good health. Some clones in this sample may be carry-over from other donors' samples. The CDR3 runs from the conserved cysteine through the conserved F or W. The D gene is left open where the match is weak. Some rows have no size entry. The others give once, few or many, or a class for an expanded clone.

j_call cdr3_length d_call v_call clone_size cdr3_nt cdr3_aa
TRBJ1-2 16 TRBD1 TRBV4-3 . TGCGCCAGCAGCCAAGCTGCAGGGGGTGGCAACTATGGCTACACCTTC CASSQAAGGGNYGYTF
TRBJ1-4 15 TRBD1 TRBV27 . TGTGCCAGCAGCCTAATACAGGGGAGTAATGAAAAACTGTTTTTT CASSLIQGSNEKLFF
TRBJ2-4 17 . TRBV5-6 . TGTGCCAGCAGCTTGTACAGGGCCACACAAGCCAAAAACATTCAGTACTTC CASSLYRATQAKNIQYF
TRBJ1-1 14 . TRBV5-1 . TGCGCCAGCAGCCCGGACTTATCGGGCACTGAAGCTTTCTTT CASSPDLSGTEAFF
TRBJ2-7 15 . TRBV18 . TGTGCCAGCTCATCACCGGACCAATACAGGGACGAGCAGTACTTC CASSSPDQYRDEQYF
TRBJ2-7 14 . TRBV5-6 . TGTGCCAGCAGCATTGGGCCAGGACCGGCCGAGCAGTACTTC CASSIGPGPAEQYF
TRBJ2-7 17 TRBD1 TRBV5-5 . TGTGCCAGCAGCTGGAGTACCACAGGGGTTCGTATCTACGAGCAGTACTTC CASSWSTTGVRIYEQYF
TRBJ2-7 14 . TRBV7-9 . TGTGCCAGCAGCCCCCCGGAGAGCCCCTACGAGCAGTACTTC CASSPPESPYEQYF
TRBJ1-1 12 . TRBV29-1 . TGCAGCGCCGAGGAGGGTGAGGCTGAAGCTTTCTTT CSAEEGEAEAFF
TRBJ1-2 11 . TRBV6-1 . TGTGCCAGACATGAAGGGGATGGCTACACCTTC CARHEGDGYTF
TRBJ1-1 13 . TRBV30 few TGTGCCTGGAGTGTCGGAGGGGACACTGAAGCTTTCTTT CAWSVGGDTEAFF
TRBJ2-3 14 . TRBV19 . TGTGCCAGTAGTATGACAGGTTACACAGATACGCAGTATTTT CASSMTGYTDTQYF
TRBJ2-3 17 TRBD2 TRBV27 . TGTGCCAGCAGTTCACTAGCGGAACCGTTGGGCACAGATACGCAGTATTTT CASSSLAEPLGTDTQYF
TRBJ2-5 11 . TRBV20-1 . TGCAGTGCTAGGATTTGGGAGACCCAGTACTTC CSARIWETQYF
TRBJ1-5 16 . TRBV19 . TGTGCCAGTAGTATATTCGGGCAGCCCGAGAGGCAGCCCCAGCATTTT CASSIFGQPERQPQHF
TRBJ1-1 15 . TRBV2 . TGTGCCAGCAGCTACCTAGAAACTCGACAGGATGAAGCTTTCTTT CASSYLETRQDEAFF
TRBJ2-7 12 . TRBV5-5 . TGTGCCAGCAGCCTTGGGACGTACGAGCAGTACTTC CASSLGTYEQYF
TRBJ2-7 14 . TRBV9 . TGTGCCAGCAGCGTAGGTAAGGGGGGTCCCGAGCAGTACTTC CASSVGKGGPEQYF
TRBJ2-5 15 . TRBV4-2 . TGTGCCAGCAGCCATTGGCTCCAGGGACAAGAGACCCAGTACTTC CASSHWLQGQETQYF
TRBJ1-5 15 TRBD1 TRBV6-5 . TGTGCCAGCAGTTACAATACAGGGGGAAATCAGCCCCAGCATTTT CASSYNTGGNQPQHF
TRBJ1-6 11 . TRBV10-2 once TGCGCCAGCAGTGAAGGTTCACCCCTCCACTTT CASSEGSPLHF
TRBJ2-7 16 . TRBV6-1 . TGTGCCAGCAGTGAGCGCTGGGGTCCCAGCTCCTACGAGCAGTACTTC CASSERWGPSSYEQYF
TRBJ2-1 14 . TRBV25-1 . TGTGCCAGCAGGCCGCGGGACAGTACAATGGAGCAGTTCTTC CASRPRDSTMEQFF
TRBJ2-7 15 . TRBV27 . TGTGCCAGCAGTCCCCAACCCCCCAGGCCCTACGAGCAGTACTTC CASSPQPPRPYEQYF
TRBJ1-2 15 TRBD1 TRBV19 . TGTGCCAGTAGTCTCCGGACAGGGGGCGGGTATGGCTACACCTTC CASSLRTGGGYGYTF
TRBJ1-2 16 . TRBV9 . TGTGCCAGCAGCGTAGGCGGTACGATTTTACTGACGGGCTACACCTTC CASSVGGTILLTGYTF
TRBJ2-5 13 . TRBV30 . TGTGCCTGGATCTCGGGGGCTAGGGAGACCCAGTACTTC CAWISGARETQYF
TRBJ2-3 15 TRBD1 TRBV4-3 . TGCGCCAGCAGCCAAGATCAGGGGGCGCGGGATACGCAGTATTTT CASSQDQGARDTQYF
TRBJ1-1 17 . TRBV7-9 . TGTGCCAGCAGCCCCCGGGGGGGAGGGGAGATGAACACTGAAGCTTTCTTT CASSPRGGGEMNTEAFF
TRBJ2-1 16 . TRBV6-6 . TGTGCCAGCAGTTACTCGTTGACAGGACAAATCAATGAGCAGTTCTTC CASSYSLTGQINEQFF
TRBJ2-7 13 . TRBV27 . TGTGCCAGCAGCTGGGGACAAACCTACGAACAGTACTTC CASSWGQTYEQYF
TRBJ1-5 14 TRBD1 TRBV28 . TGTGCCATTAGTCGACAGGGAAACAATCAGCCCCAGCATTTT CAISRQGNNQPQHF
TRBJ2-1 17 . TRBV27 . TGTGCCAGCAGTTCCCTATACCATCGGAGCTCCTACAATGAGCAGTTCTTC CASSSLYHRSSYNEQFF
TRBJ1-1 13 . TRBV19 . TGTGCCAGTAGTATAGATAAGGTTCCTGAAGCTTTCTTT CASSIDKVPEAFF
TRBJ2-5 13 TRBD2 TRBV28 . TGTGCCAGCCAGCGGGGCTCTTGGGAGACCCAGTACTTC CASQRGSWETQYF
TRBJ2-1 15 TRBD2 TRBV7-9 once TGTGCCAGCAGCCGTGGCAGCGGGACCGACAATGAGCAGTTCTTC CASSRGSGTDNEQFF
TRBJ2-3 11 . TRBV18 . TGTGCCAGCTCACCAGATGATACGCAGTATTTT CASSPDDTQYF
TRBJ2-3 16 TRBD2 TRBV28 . TGTGCCAGCACCACCCGGGGGGAGCGGGGACCAGATACGCAGTATTTT CASTTRGERGPDTQYF
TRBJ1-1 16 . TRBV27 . TGTGCCAGCAGTTTGCAAGGGGTTGGATGGAACACTGAAGCTTTCTTT CASSLQGVGWNTEAFF
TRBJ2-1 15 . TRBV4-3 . TGCGCCAGCAGCCAAGGGGGTAGGGCGCCCGGTGAGCAGTTCTTC CASSQGGRAPGEQFF
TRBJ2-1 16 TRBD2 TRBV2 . TGTGCCAGTGGACTAGCGGGTAGCCGAAACTACAATGAGCAGTTCTTC CASGLAGSRNYNEQFF
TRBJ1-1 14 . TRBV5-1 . TGCGCCAGCAGCTTGGAATTTGGAGGGCCTGAAGCTTTCTTT CASSLEFGGPEAFF
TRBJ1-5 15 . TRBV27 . TGTGCCAGCAGTTGGTCCCCAGGGGGCAATCAGCCCCAGCATTTT CASSWSPGGNQPQHF
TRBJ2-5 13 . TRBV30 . TGTGCCTGGAGTGTGGCAGACGAAGAGACCCAGTACTTC CAWSVADEETQYF
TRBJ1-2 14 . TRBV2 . TGTGCCAGCAGCCACGACGCAGGGGACTATGGCTACACCTTC CASSHDAGDYGYTF
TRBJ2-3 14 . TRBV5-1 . TGCGCCAGCAGTACCTTTACTGGAACAGATACGCAGTATTTT CASSTFTGTDTQYF
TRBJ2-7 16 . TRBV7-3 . TGTGCCAGCAGCCTCATTCGGAAAAGGAGCTCCTACGAGCAGTACTTC CASSLIRKRSSYEQYF
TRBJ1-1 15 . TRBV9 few TGTGCCAGCAGCGTATTCCCCATTATGAACACTGAAGCTTTCTTT CASSVFPIMNTEAFF
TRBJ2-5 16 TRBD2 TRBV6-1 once TGTGCCAGCAGTGAACCTACTAGCGGGAGAGGTGAGACCCAGTACTTC CASSEPTSGRGETQYF
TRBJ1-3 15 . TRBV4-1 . TGCGCCAGCAGCCAAGGGAGGTACTCTGGAAACACCATATATTTT CASSQGRYSGNTIYF
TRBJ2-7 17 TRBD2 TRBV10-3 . TGTGCCATCGGGGATTCAGAGGGACTAGCGGATCCTTCCGAGCAGTACTTC CAIGDSEGLADPSEQYF
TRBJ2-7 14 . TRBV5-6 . TGTGCCAGCAGCTGGGGGGACAGCGCCTACGAGCAGTACTTC CASSWGDSAYEQYF
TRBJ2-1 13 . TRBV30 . TGTGCCGGACTCCGGGACTCCTACAATGAGCAGTTCTTC CAGLRDSYNEQFF